This T cell receptor beta chain was sequenced during a study of blood T cell repertoires in COVID-19. Data came from immunoSEQ multiplex PCR; TCRdb stores just in-frame clones and leaves some out. The sample carries 300,000 to 350,000 clones, about 90% recorded once. Trimming removed 6 bases from V and 0 bases from J; junction bases left unmatched: 5. The germline V gene encodes CDR1 LNHDA and CDR2 SQIVND (reference sequence). This CDR3 has 14 residues. The sequence came from a woman between 25 and 40 years old who had recovered from COVID-19. This rearrangement joins TRBV19 to TRBJ2-7; 7 bases map to TRBD1. Sequenced material: PBMCs or T cells enriched from blood (not recorded which). CDR3 nucleotide sequence: TGTGCCAGTAGCCAGGACAGGAGCTCCTACGAGCAGTACTTC. Protein sequence: CASSQDRSSYEQYF.